One and the same sample provided the 27 T cell receptor beta chains below, sequenced in a study of blood T cell repertoires in COVID-19. Profiling relied on immunoSEQ multiplex PCR, and the TCRdb table lists in-frame clones only, not all of them. The sample lists 300,000 to 450,000 clones; approximately 87% were seen once. Input material: PBMCs or T cells enriched from blood (not recorded which). These TCRs come from a man aged 40-49 years in a cohort exposed to, infected with or recovered from COVID-19 (not recorded which).

This clone was detected once. The chain is built from TRBV2 and TRBJ2-5; 12 nucleotides agree with TRBD2. The germline CDR1 and CDR2 sequences are SNHLY and FYNNEI. There are 17 residues in the CDR3. Trimming took 7 bases from V and 5 from J; bases not matched to a gene: 14. CDR3 amino acids: CASKIRTSGNGMETQYF. CDR3 nucleotides: TGTGCCAGCAAGATACGGACTAGCGGGAATGGGATGGAGACCCAGTACTTC.

The chain joins TRBV5-1 to TRBJ2-2; D call uncertain. In germline, CDR1 is SGHRS, CDR2 YFSETQ. The V end was cut by 4 bases, the J end by 1 base, with 5 bases between. The CDR3 contains 13 residues. DNA of the CDR3: TGCGCCAGCAGCGCGCAGAACACCGGGGAGCTGTTTTTT. It codes for CASSAQNTGELFF.

The chain has TRBV10-3 and TRBJ2-1, with D maybe TRBD2 (7 bases). The V end lost 4 bases, the J end lost 7 bases, and 11 bases lay between the germline ends. Germline CDR1 and CDR2: ENHRY and SYGVKD. There are 13 residues in the CDR3. The DNA of the CDR3 is TGTGCCATCAGTGGGACAGCGGGGAATGAGCAGTTCTTC. Translating it yields CAISGTAGNEQFF.

This rearrangement joins TRBV6-2 or TRBV6-3 to TRBJ2-7; 10 nucleotides match TRBD2. Trimming at V came to 3 bases and at J to 4 bases, leaving 9 bases not matched to a gene. The CDR3 has 16 amino acids. CDR1 is MNHEY, CDR2 SVGEGT, per germline. CDR3 bases: TGTGCCAGCAGTTATTTGGCTAGCGGGGGTTATTACGAGCAGTACTTC. Amino acids: CASSYLASGGYYEQYF.

There are a few counts of this clone. The gene calls are TRBV19 and TRBJ1-5; D possibly corresponds to TRBD1 (6 bases). The CDR3 has 14 amino acids. Per the germline V gene, CDR1 is LNHDA and CDR2 is SQIVND (reference sequence). With 5 bases removed from V and 6 bases from J, the gap between germline ends came to 14 bases. The CDR3 loop is CASSVTGRGQPQHF. DNA of the CDR3: TGTGCCAGTAGTGTTACAGGGAGAGGTCAGCCCCAGCATTTT.

V and J are TRBV5-4 and TRBJ1-5; TRBD1 is a possible D gene (6 bases). Trimming removed 3 bases from V and 1 base from J, with 8 bases in between. The CDR3 totals 14 residues. Germline CDR1 and CDR2: SGHNT and YYREEE (reference sequence). Written as DNA, the CDR3 is TGTGCCAGCAGCTCACAGGGAAGCAATCAGCCCCAGCATTTT. It yields the protein CASSSQGSNQPQHF.

The chain links TRBV7-9 to TRBJ2-1; possibly TRBD2 for D (5 bases). Germline V gene data show CDR1 as SEHNR and CDR2 as FQNEAQ (reference sequence). Between the trimmed V and J ends, which lost 3 bases and 3 bases, there was a span of 15 bases. This CDR3 is 16 amino acids long. CDR3 DNA: TGTGCCAGCAGCTTGGGAGATGGTTTGGGCTACAATGAGCAGTTCTTC. This translates into CASSLGDGLGYNEQFF.

V gene TRBV5-1 combines with J gene TRBJ1-6; 9 bases line up with TRBD1. In germline, CDR1 is SGHRS, CDR2 YFSETQ. This CDR3 is 15 amino acids long. V gave up 2 bases and J gave up 8 bases; unmatched junction bases: 5. CDR3 coding DNA: TGCGCCAGCAGCTTAACAGGGGGCGGGGATTCACCCCTCCACTTT. Its translation is CASSLTGGGDSPLHF.

The J gene is TRBJ1-2, the V gene TRBV3-1 (or the pseudogene TRBV3-2); 7 bases fit TRBD1. CDR1 and CDR2 (germline): LGHDT, YNNKEL (reference sequence). The CDR3 covers 14 residues. V dropped 4 bases and J dropped 6; count of bases not matched to a gene: 8. The CDR3 here is CASSLIQGTHGYTF. As DNA, the CDR3 is TGTGCCAGCAGCCTTATACAGGGGACCCATGGCTACACCTTC.

This clone was observed a few times. The chain recombines TRBV30 with TRBJ1-2; the D gene is possibly TRBD1 (5 bases). Trimming pared 0 bases from V and 4 bases from J, leaving 15 bases between. Germline V lookup: CDR1 GTSNPN, CDR2 SVGIG (reference sequence). The CDR3 covers 15 residues. This chain's CDR3 is CAWSVLSVGPYGYTF. The CDR3 DNA sequence: TGTGCCTGGAGTGTGCTCTCGGTGGGGCCCTATGGCTACACCTTC.

CDR3 residues: CATAGTGVTDTQYF. The CDR3 nucleotides read TGTGCCACCGCCGGGACAGGGGTAACAGATACGCAGTATTTT. This sequence joins TRBV24-1 and TRBJ2-3; 10 nucleotides match TRBD1. This CDR3 comprises 14 residues. Trimming took 9 bases from V and 3 from J; bases not matched to a gene: 5. Germline CDR1 KGHDR, CDR2 SFDVKD.

This clone was seen just once. V gene TRBV19 combines with J gene TRBJ1-2; 7 nucleotides align to TRBD1. The germline CDR1 and CDR2 sequences are LNHDA and SQIVND (reference sequence). This CDR3 has 13 residues. J was trimmed by 8 bases and V by 3 bases; bases with no gene match: 6. CDR3 region: CASSITGAGGYTF. The CDR3 region has the DNA TGTGCCAGTAGTATCACAGGGGCGGGAGGCTACACCTTC.

The chain links TRBV7-9 to TRBJ2-7, with 8 bases lining up with TRBD2. Germline V CDR1 and CDR2: SEHNR, FQNEAQ (reference sequence). The CDR3 is 15 amino acids. The V and J ends lost 5 bases and 0 bases, in that order; junction bases with no gene match: 6. The CDR3 nucleotides read TGTGCCAGCAGCCGGACTAGCCGACACTCCTACGAGCAGTACTTC. Translation: CASSRTSRHSYEQYF.

The chain recombines TRBV5-4 with TRBJ2-5; 8 nucleotides align to TRBD2. This CDR3 is 15 amino acids long. With 0 bases clipped from V and 2 bases from J, the junction kept 3 bases outside the gene matches. The germline V gene has CDR1 SGHNT and CDR2 YYREEE (reference sequence). CDR3 DNA sequence: TGTGCCAGCAGCTTGGAAGAGCGGGAGCAAGAGACCCAGTACTTC. Protein product: CASSLEEREQETQYF. The complete variable domain, with remaining parts taken from reference TRBV5-4 and TRBJ2-5, reads ETGVTQSPTHLIKTRGQQVTLRCSSQSGHNTVSWYQQALGQGPQFIFQYYREEENGRGNFPPRFSGLQFPNYSSELNVNALELDDSALYLCASSLEEREQETQYFGPGTRLLVL.

In this sample, this clone turned up a few times. The chain combines TRBV5-1 with TRBJ2-1, with 7 bases identical to TRBD2. This CDR3 spans 17 amino acids. V gave up 7 bases and J gave up 9 bases; unmatched junction bases: 22. Per germline, CDR1 SGHRS and CDR2 YFSETQ. CDR3 in amino acids: CASRRGWEGRKNIEQFF. Written as DNA, the CDR3 is TGCGCCAGCCGTCGGGGATGGGAGGGGAGGAAGAATATTGAGCAGTTCTTC.

This chain links TRBV15 with TRBJ1-2, with TRBD1 matching over 7 bases. The V and J ends lost 0 bases and 7 bases, in that order; junction bases with no gene match: 14. Germline V gives CDR1 LNHNV, CDR2 YYDKDF (reference sequence). CDR3 length: 17 amino acids. The CDR3 DNA sequence: TGTGCCACCAGCAGAGATATGACAGGGCCTCAAATGGGTGGCTACACCTTC. This encodes CATSRDMTGPQMGGYTF.

This chain uses TRBV18 with TRBJ2-7, with 8 bases lining up with TRBD2. V shed 1 base and J 2 bases; nucleotides not matched to a gene: 4. The CDR3 runs 15 residues. From germline, CDR1 is KGHSH and CDR2 LQKENI. CDR3 DNA sequence: TGTGCCAGCTCACCACGGGACGGGGGGGCCTACGAGCAGTACTTC. Amino acid sequence: CASSPRDGGAYEQYF.

The chain links TRBV5-1 to TRBJ1-6, with D possibly matching TRBD1 (5 bases). The CDR3 spans 16 residues. Trimming removed 1 base at V and 10 bases at J, with 18 bases between. Germline CDR1 SGHRS, CDR2 YFSETQ. The CDR3 here is CASSLNPGGEGSPLHF. As DNA, the CDR3 is TGCGCCAGCAGCTTGAATCCCGGGGGTGAAGGATCACCCCTCCACTTT.

The rearrangement links TRBV29-1 to TRBJ2-7; D is possibly TRBD1 (6 bases). CDR1 is SQVTM, CDR2 ANQGSEA, per germline. V was pared by 3 bases and J by 0 bases, with 12 bases between. The CDR3 covers 14 residues. In nucleotides, the CDR3 is TGCAGCGTTGACCCGACAGGTCACTCCTACGAGCAGTACTTC. It yields the protein CSVDPTGHSYEQYF.

The genes are TRBV5-1 and TRBJ2-1, with a weak D call TRBD1 (6 bases). Looked up from germline, CDR1 is SGHRS and CDR2 is YFSETQ. The length of the CDR3 is 16 residues. V was shortened by 0 bases and J by 5 bases, with 15 bases between the two germline ends. The CDR3 loop is CASSLEPGTQNNEQFF. In nucleotides, the CDR3 is TGCGCCAGCAGCTTGGAGCCCGGGACACAAAACAATGAGCAGTTCTTC.

This clone has a single count. Here the CDR3 DNA reads TGTGCCAGTAGTATAGTCCAGGAGGGCAATCAGCCCCAGCATTTT. This translates into CASSIVQEGNQPQHF. The V call is TRBV19, the J call TRBJ1-5; D remains unclear. The CDR3 runs 15 residues. V dropped 1 base and J dropped 2 bases, with 9 bases sitting between them. Germline CDR1 and CDR2: LNHDA and SQIVND (reference sequence). Drawing the rest from reference TRBV19 and TRBJ1-5, the complete variable domain is DGGITQSPKYLFRKEGQNVTLSCEQNLNHDAMYWYRQDPGQGLRLIYYSQIVNDFQKGDIAEGYSVSREKKESFPLTVTSAQKNPTAFYLCASSIVQEGNQPQHFGDGTRLSIL.

CDR3: CASSTEGAAKNIQYF. The CDR3 bases are TGTGCCAGTAGTACGGAGGGGGCGGCCAAAAACATTCAGTACTTC. The chain employs TRBV19 and TRBJ2-4, with D perhaps matching TRBD1 (7 bases). Germline loops: CDR1 LNHDA, CDR2 SQIVND (reference sequence). This CDR3 spans 15 amino acids. The germline V and J ends were trimmed by 4 bases and 1 base, with 11 bases remaining between them.

J is TRBJ1-1 and V is TRBV25-1, with a tentative D call TRBD1 (6 bases). Per the germline V gene, CDR1 is MGHDK and CDR2 is SYGVNS. Trimming shortened V by 4 bases and J by 4 bases, and 13 bases separated the two germline ends. This CDR3 is built from 14 residues. The CDR3 loop reads CASSVSLGGTEAFF. In nucleotides, the CDR3 is TGTGCCAGCAGTGTTTCGCTAGGGGGCACTGAAGCTTTCTTT.

This clone was counted only a few times. The rearrangement links TRBV7-2 to TRBJ2-1; TRBD2 might be the D (5 bases). Trimming took off 5 bases at V and 4 bases at J, with 15 bases between the two ends. CDR3 size: 15 residues. In germline, CDR1 is SGHTA, CDR2 FQGNSA. CDR3 in DNA: TGTGCCAGCAGCGCGGACGGGGTGAGGTACAATGAGCAGTTCTTC. Translating gives CASSADGVRYNEQFF.

The gene calls are TRBV19 and TRBJ1-2, with a tentative D call TRBD1 (6 bases). Trimming took 9 bases from V and 0 from J, leaving 17 bases between them. Germline V gene data show CDR1 as LNHDA and CDR2 as SQIVND (reference sequence). There are 15 residues in the CDR3. CDR3 DNA: TGTGCCAGGAAGTCGACAGGAACGTCTAACTATGGCTACACCTTC. This codes for CARKSTGTSNYGYTF. The variable domain in full, with the rest retrieved from reference TRBV19 and TRBJ1-2, is DGGITQSPKYLFRKEGQNVTLSCEQNLNHDAMYWYRQDPGQGLRLIYYSQIVNDFQKGDIAEGYSVSREKKESFPLTVTSAQKNPTAFYLCARKSTGTSNYGYTFGSGTRLTVV.

This chain links TRBV4-2 with TRBJ2-7, with 11 nucleotides matching TRBD2. Germline-derived CDR1 and CDR2 are LGHNA and YNFKEQ. CDR3 length equals 17 residues. Trimming cost V 2 bases and J 2 bases; bases outside gene matches: 8. In nucleotides, the CDR3 is TGTGCCAGCAGCCAATCGACTAGCGGGACAATTCCCTACGAGCAGTACTTC. It codes for CASSQSTSGTIPYEQYF.

The chain couples TRBV30 to TRBJ1-4, with D possibly matching TRBD1 (5 bases). This CDR3 contains 13 residues. With 0 bases removed from V and 7 bases from J, the gap between germline ends came to 9 bases. Germline V CDR1 and CDR2: GTSNPN, SVGIG (reference sequence). This CDR3 is CAWSVQDREKLFF. CDR3 bases: TGTGCCTGGAGTGTACAGGATCGTGAAAAACTGTTTTTT. The full variable domain, its missing parts supplied by reference TRBV30 and TRBJ1-4, is SQTIHQWPATLVQPVGSPLSLECTVEGTSNPNLYWYRQAAGRGLQLLFYSVGIGQISSEVPQNLSASRPQDRQFILSSKKLLLSDSGFYLCAWSVQDREKLFFGSGTQLSVL.